This TCR beta chain was captured by sequencing in a study of T cell repertoires in cytomegalovirus infection. Overall study: From public TCR beta signatures came an indication of both CMV infection and matching HLA type. Study conclusions and caveats: Clonotype analysis showed dominance of the ex vivo response by HLA-C-restricted CMV-specific TCR beta clonotypes. People with CMV and the relevant HLA were identified by cumulative public TCR beta family frequency.

This clonotype turned up a few times. Its matching antigen is unknown. The CDR3 covers 12 residues. Trimming removed 7 bases from V and 7 bases from J, with 13 bases in between. In germline, CDR1 is MNHNY, CDR2 SVGAGI (reference sequence). From the reads, TCRdb called clonotypes with MiXCR, one entry per CDR3 protein. The sample comprises roughly 280,000 distinct CDR3 sequences, roughly 13% of which are singletons, and around 9.5% rests with the top ten. The sequenced sample was PBMCs. The clonotype was recovered from a human donor in good health (CMV status not recorded). Some clones in this sample may be carry-over from other donors' samples. The genes are TRBV6-6 and TRBJ1-2; tentatively, D is TRBD1 (5 bases). DNA of the CDR3: TGTGCCAGCAATCTGGGGGAAGCTGGCTACACCTTC. Translated, it gives CASNLGEAGYTF.